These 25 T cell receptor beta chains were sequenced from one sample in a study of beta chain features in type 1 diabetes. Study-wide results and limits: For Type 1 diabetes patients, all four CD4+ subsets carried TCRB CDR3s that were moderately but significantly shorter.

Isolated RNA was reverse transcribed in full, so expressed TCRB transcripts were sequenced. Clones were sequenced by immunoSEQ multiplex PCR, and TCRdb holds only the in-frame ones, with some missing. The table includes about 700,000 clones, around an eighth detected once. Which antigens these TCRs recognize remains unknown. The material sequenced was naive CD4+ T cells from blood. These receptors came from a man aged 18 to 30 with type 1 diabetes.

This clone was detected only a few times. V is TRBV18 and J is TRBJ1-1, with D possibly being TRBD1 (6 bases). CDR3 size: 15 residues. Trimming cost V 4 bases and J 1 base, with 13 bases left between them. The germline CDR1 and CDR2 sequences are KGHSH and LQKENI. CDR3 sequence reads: CASSRISGQNTEAFF. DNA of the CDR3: TGTGCCAGCTCACGGATATCGGGACAGAACACTGAAGCTTTCTTT.

CDR3 amino acids: CASSPPPDPNTEAFF. The CDR3 nucleotides read TGTGCCAGCTCACCACCGCCAGACCCGAACACTGAAGCTTTCTTT. The chain recombines TRBV18 with TRBJ1-1; no definite D call. The CDR3 totals 15 residues. From germline, CDR1 is KGHSH and CDR2 LQKENI. V shed 0 bases and J shed 1 base, with 9 bases lying between them.

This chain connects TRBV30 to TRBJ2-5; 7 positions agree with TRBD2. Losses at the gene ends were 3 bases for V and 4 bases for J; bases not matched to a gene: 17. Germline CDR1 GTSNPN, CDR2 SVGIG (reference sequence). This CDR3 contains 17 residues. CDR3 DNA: TGTGCCTGGAGACTTCGCAGTCGGAGGGGCGGGGGAGAGACCCAGTACTTC. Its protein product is CAWRLRSRRGGGETQYF.

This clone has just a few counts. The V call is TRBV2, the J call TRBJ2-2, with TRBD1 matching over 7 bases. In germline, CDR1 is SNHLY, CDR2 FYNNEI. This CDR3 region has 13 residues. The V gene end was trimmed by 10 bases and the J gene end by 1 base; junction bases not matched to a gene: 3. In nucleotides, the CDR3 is TGTGCCATCCGGACAGGGAACACCGGGGAGCTGTTTTTT. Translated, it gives CAIRTGNTGELFF.

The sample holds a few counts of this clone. The CDR3 nucleotides are TGCGCCAGCAGCCAAGCCCGCGGGACTAGCTCGAACATTCAGTACTTC. This gives the protein CASSQARGTSSNIQYF. The chain links TRBV4-1 to TRBJ2-4, with 9 bases lining up with TRBD2. The CDR3 has 16 residues. Germline V lookup: CDR1 MGHRA, CDR2 YSYEKL. Losses at the gene ends were 1 base for V and 7 bases for J; bases not matched to a gene: 8.

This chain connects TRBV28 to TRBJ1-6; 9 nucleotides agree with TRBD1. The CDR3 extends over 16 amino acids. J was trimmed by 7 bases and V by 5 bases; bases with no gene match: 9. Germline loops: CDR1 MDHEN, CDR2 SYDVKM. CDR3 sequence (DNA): TGTGCCAGCAGTCCGGAGGGACAGGGACAGAATTCACCCCTCCACTTT. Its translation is CASSPEGQGQNSPLHF.

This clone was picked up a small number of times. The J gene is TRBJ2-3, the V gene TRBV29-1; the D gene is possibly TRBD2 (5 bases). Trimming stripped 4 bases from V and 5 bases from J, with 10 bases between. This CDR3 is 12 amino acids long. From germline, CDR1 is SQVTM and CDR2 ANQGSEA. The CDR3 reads CSVVRVGDTQYF. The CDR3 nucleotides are TGCAGCGTTGTGAGGGTTGGAGATACGCAGTATTTT.

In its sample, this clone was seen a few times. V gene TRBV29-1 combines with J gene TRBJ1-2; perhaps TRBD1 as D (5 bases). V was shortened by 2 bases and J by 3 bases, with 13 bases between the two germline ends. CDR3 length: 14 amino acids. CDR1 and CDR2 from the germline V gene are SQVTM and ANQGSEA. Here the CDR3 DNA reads TGCAGCGTTGAATTGGCACAGGCTTACTATGGCTACACCTTC. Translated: CSVELAQAYYGYTF.

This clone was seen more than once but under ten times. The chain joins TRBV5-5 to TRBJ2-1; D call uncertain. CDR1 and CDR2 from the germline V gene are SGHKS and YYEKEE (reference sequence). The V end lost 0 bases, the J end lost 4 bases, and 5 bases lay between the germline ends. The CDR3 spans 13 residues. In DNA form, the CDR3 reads TGTGCCAGCAGCTTGGCCAGGTACAATGAGCAGTTCTTC. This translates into CASSLARYNEQFF. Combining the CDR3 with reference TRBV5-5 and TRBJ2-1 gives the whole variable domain DAGVTQSPTHLIKTRGQQVTLRCSPISGHKSVSWYQQVLGQGPQFIFQYYEKEERGRGNFPDRFSARQFPNYSSELNVNALLLGDSALYLCASSLARYNEQFFGPGTRLTVL.

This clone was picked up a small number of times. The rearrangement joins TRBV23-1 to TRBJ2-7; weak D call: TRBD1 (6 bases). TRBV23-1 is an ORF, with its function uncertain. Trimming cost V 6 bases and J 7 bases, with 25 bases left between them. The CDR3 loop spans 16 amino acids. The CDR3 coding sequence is TGCGCCAGCAGGTACAAGGATCGGGACATGCACGGGGAGCAGTACTTC. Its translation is CASRYKDRDMHGEQYF.

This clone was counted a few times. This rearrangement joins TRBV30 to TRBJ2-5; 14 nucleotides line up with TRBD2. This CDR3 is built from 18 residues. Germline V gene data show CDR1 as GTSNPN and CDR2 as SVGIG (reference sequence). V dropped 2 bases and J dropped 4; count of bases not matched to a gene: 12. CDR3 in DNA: TGTGCCTGGAGTTTCACGAGGACTAGCGGGGGGCGGGTAGAGACCCAGTACTTC. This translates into CAWSFTRTSGGRVETQYF.

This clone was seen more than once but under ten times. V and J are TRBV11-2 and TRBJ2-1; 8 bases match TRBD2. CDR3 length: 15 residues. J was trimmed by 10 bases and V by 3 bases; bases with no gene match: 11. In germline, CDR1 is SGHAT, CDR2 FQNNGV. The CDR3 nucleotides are TGTGCCAGCAGCTTCGCCAGCGGGGGCCCCAAGGAGCAGTTCTTC. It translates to CASSFASGGPKEQFF.

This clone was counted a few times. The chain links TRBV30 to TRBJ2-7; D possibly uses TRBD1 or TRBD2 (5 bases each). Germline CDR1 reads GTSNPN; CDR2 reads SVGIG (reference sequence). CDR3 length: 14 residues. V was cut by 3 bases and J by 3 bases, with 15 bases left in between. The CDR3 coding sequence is TGTGCCTGGAGGAAAGGGACGACCATCTACGAGCAGTACTTC. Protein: CAWRKGTTIYEQYF.

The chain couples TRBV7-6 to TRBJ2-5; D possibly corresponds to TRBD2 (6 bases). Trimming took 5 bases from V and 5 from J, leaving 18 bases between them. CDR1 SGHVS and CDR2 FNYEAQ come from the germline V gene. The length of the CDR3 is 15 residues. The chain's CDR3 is CASSPGVGTWETQYF. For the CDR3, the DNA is TGTGCCAGCAGCCCGGGGGTAGGGACGTGGGAGACCCAGTACTTC.

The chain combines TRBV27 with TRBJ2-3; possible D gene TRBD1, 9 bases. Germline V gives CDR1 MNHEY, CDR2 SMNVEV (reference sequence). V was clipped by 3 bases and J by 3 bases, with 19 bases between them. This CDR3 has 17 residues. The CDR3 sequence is CASSLDVAGQGTDTQYF. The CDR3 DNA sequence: TGTGCCAGCAGTTTGGACGTAGCGGGACAGGGTACAGATACGCAGTATTTT.

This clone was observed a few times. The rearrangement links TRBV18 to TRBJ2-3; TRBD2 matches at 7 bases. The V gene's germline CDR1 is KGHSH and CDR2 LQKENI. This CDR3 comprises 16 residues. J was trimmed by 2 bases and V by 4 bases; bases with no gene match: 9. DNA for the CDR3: TGTGCCAGCTCACTAGGCAGCGGGGCGGTCACAGATACGCAGTATTTT. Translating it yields CASSLGSGAVTDTQYF.

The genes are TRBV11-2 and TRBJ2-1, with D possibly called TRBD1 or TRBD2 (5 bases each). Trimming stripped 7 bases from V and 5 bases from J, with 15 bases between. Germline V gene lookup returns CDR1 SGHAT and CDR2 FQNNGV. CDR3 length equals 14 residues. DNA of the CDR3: TGTGCCAGCACCCTAGGGACGGGGAACAATGAGCAGTTCTTC. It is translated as CASTLGTGNNEQFF.

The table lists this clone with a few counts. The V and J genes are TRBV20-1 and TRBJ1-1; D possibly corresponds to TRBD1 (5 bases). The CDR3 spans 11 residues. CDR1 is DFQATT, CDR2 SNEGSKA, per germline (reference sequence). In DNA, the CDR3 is TGCGGGGCACACCGGAACACTGAAGCTTTCTTT. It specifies CGAHRNTEAFF.

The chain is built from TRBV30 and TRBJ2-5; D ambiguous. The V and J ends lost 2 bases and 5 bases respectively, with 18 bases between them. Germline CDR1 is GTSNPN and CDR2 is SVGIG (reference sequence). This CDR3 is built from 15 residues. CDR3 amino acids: CAWSRSHPIRETQYF. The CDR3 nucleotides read TGTGCCTGGAGTAGGAGTCACCCGATAAGGGAGACCCAGTACTTC.

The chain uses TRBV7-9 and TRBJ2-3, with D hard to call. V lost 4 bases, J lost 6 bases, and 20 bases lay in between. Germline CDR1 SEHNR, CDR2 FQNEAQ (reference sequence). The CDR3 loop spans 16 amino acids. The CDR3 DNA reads TGTGCCAGCAGCTGGACCACTCGGAACCCCCCCGATACGCAGTATTTT. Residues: CASSWTTRNPPDTQYF.

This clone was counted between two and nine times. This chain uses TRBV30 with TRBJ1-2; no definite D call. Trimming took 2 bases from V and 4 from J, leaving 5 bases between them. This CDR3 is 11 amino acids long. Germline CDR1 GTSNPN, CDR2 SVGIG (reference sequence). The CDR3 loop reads CAWSSSYGYTF. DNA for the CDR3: TGTGCCTGGAGTTCGAGCTATGGCTACACCTTC.

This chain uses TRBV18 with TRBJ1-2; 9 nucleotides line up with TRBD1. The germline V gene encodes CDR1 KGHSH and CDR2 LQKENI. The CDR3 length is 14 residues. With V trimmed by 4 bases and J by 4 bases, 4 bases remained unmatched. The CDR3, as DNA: TGTGCCAGCTCACTCGAGACAGGGGGCTATGGCTACACCTTC. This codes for CASSLETGGYGYTF. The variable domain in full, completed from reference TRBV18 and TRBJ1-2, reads NAGVMQNPRHLVRRRGQEARLRCSPMKGHSHVYWYRQLPEEGLKFMVYLQKENIIDESGMPKERFSAEFPKEGPSILRIQQVVRGDSAAYFCASSLETGGYGYTFGSGTRLTVV.

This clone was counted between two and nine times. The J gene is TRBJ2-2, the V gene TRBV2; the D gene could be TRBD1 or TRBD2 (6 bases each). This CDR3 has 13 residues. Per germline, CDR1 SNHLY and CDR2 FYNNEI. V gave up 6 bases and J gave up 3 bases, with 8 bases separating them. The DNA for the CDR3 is TGTGCCAGCAGGAGGGGGGACACCGGGGAGCTGTTTTTT. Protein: CASRRGDTGELFF.

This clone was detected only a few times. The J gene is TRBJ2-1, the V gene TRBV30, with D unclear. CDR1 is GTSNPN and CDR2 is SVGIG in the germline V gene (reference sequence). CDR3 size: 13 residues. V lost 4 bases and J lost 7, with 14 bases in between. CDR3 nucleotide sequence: TGTGCCTGGACCGCTCTCCGGAGTAATGAGCAGTTCTTC. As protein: CAWTALRSNEQFF.

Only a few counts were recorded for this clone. The CDR3 loop is CASSSPGLNTGELFF. CDR3 nucleotide sequence: TGTGCCAGCAGCTCCCCCGGACTAAACACCGGGGAGCTGTTTTTT. The genes are TRBV11-2 and TRBJ2-2, with D possibly being TRBD2 (6 bases). Germline CDR1 SGHAT, CDR2 FQNNGV. Trimming cost V 4 bases and J 2 bases, with 11 bases left between them. The CDR3 loop spans 15 amino acids.